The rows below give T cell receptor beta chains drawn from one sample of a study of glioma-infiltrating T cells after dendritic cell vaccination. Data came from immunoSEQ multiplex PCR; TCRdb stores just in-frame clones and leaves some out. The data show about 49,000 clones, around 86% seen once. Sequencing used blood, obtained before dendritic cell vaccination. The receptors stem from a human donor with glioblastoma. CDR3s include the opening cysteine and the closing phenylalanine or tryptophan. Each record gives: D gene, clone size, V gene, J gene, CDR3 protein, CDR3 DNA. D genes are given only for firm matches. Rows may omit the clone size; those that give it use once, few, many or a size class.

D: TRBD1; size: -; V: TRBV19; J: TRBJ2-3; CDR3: CASRRNRGSNTDTQYF; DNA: TGTGCCAGTAGACGAAACAGGGGTTCTAACACAGATACGCAGTATTTT
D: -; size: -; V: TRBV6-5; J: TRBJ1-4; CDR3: CASRDGMRDNEKLFF; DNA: TGTGCCAGCAGGGACGGGATGAGGGATAATGAAAAACTGTTTTTT
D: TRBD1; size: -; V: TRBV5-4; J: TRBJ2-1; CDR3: CASSLRDRGYNEQFF; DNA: TGTGCCAGCAGCTTGAGGGACAGGGGGTACAATGAGCAGTTCTTC
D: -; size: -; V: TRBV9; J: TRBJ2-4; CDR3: CASSVGGDLVAKNIQYF; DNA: TGTGCCAGCAGCGTGGGCGGGGACCTTGTAGCCAAAAACATTCAGTACTTC
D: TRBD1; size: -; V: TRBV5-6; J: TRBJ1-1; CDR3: CASSWWTGWTEAFF; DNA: TGTGCCAGCAGCTGGTGGACAGGGTGGACTGAAGCTTTCTTT
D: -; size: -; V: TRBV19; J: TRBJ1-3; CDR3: CASTQGASGNTIYF; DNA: TGTGCCAGTACACAGGGAGCCTCTGGAAACACCATATATTTT
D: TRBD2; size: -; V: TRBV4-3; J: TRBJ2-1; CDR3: CASTRVSGSSYNEQFF; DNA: TGCGCCAGCACCCGTGTTAGCGGGAGCTCCTACAATGAGCAGTTCTTC
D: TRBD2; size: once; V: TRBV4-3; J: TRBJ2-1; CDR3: CASSQGASGRPAEGEQFF; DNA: TGCGCCAGCAGCCAAGGAGCTAGCGGGAGGCCCGCTGAGGGCGAGCAGTTCTTC
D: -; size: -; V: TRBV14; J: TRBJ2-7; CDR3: CASSSWPRAGNNEQYF; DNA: TGTGCCAGCAGCTCCTGGCCCAGGGCTGGGAACAACGAGCAGTACTTC
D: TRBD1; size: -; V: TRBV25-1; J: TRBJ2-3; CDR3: CASSEWDRVTDTQYF; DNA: TGTGCCAGCAGTGAATGGGACAGGGTGACAGATACGCAGTATTTT